Below, 23 T cell receptor beta chains from the same sample are listed, as sequenced in a study of cytomegalovirus exposure and HLA in healthy donors. 13 Jbeta primers and 60 Vbeta primers were used for the PCR. Sequencing was performed with immunoSEQ multiplex PCR; in TCRdb, only in-frame clones are kept and a portion is missing. The table lists roughly 160,000 clones, around 64% of them singletons. Input material: PBMCs. All receptors come from a woman in her 30s in good health and CMV-seronegative.

The rearrangement joins TRBV19 to TRBJ2-1, with D tentatively TRBD2 (5 bases). The V and J ends lost 5 bases and 12 bases respectively, with 17 bases between them. The germline V gene has CDR1 LNHDA and CDR2 SQIVND (reference sequence). The CDR3 sequence is 13 residues long. The CDR3 reads CASSGPLAGGQFF. CDR3 nucleotides: TGTGCCAGTAGTGGGCCGCTAGCAGGAGGGCAGTTCTTC.

J is TRBJ2-3 and V is TRBV6-5; perhaps TRBD2 as D (7 bases). CDR1 is MNHEY and CDR2 is SVGAGI in the germline V gene. The ends were cut back, 7 bases at V and 1 base at J, with 15 bases in the middle. This CDR3 has 15 amino acids. The CDR3 sequence is CASNQRGGGTDTQYF. The CDR3 nucleotides read TGTGCCAGCAATCAAAGGGGGGGAGGCACAGATACGCAGTATTTT.

This clone was observed a handful of times. The J gene is TRBJ1-5, the V gene TRBV7-9; TRBD1 might be the D (6 bases). V was cut by 4 bases and J by 1 base, with 14 bases left in between. The CDR3 consists of 16 residues. Germline CDR1 SEHNR, CDR2 FQNEAQ (reference sequence). The CDR3 DNA reads TGTGCCAGCAGCTCGCCCGGGGGGCAGAGCAATCAGCCCCAGCATTTT. Its translation: CASSSPGGQSNQPQHF.

The chain carries TRBV6-5 and TRBJ1-5; no firm D call. V lost 8 bases, J lost 9 bases, and 14 bases lay in between. The V gene's germline CDR1 is MNHEY and CDR2 SVGAGI. The CDR3 is 12 amino acids. This CDR3 is CASAGPNMPQHF. Here the CDR3 DNA reads TGTGCCAGCGCTGGTCCCAACATGCCCCAGCATTTT.

The chain joins TRBV7-2 to TRBJ2-7; 8 bases match TRBD2. The V gene end was trimmed by 5 bases and the J gene end by 0 bases; junction bases not matched to a gene: 9. The CDR3 has 16 residues. Germline V gene sequence: CDR1 SGHTA, CDR2 FQGNSA. The CDR3 loop is CASSPWVAGNSYEQYF. CDR3 sequence (DNA): TGTGCCAGCAGCCCTTGGGTAGCGGGGAACTCCTACGAGCAGTACTTC.

Here the CDR3 DNA reads TGTGCCAGCAGCTTGGCCGCGGGGGCGAAAGGCAATGAGCAGTTCTTC. Amino acids: CASSLAAGAKGNEQFF. The chain carries TRBV5-4 and TRBJ2-1; possibly TRBD2 for D (7 bases). Germline-derived CDR1 and CDR2 are SGHNT and YYREEE (reference sequence). The V gene lost 0 bases and the J gene lost 6 bases, with 16 bases spanning the gap. The length of the CDR3 is 16 residues.

The chain employs TRBV11-2 and TRBJ1-6, with D maybe TRBD1 (6 bases). V shed 7 bases and J shed 7 bases, with 17 bases lying between them. Germline-derived CDR1 and CDR2 are SGHAT and FQNNGV. The CDR3 totals 15 residues. CDR3 coding DNA: TGTGCCAGCACCCGGCAGGGGTACCAGAATTCACCCCTCCACTTT. Translating it yields CASTRQGYQNSPLHF.

This clone occurred a few times. The chain recombines TRBV6-6 with TRBJ1-1; possible D gene TRBD1, 5 bases. The germline V and J ends were trimmed by 6 bases and 1 base, with 12 bases remaining between them. The CDR3 is 14 residues long. CDR1 and CDR2 (germline): MNHNY, SVGAGI (reference sequence). The CDR3 coding sequence is TGTGCCAGCAGCCGAGGCAGGGAGAACACTGAAGCTTTCTTT. It specifies CASSRGRENTEAFF.

This rearrangement joins TRBV6-6 to TRBJ1-5, with 7 bases that match TRBD1. CDR3 length: 14 amino acids. Germline V gene sequence: CDR1 MNHNY, CDR2 SVGAGI (reference sequence). The V gene end was trimmed by 6 bases and the J gene end by 1 base; junction bases not matched to a gene: 3. This CDR3 reads CASSRQGSNQPQHF. The CDR3 DNA sequence: TGTGCCAGCAGCAGACAGGGAAGCAATCAGCCCCAGCATTTT.

The chain links TRBV19 to TRBJ2-2, with a weak D call TRBD2 (6 bases). V shed 6 bases and J shed 2 bases, with 7 bases lying between them. Germline V gene lookup returns CDR1 LNHDA and CDR2 SQIVND (reference sequence). CDR3 size: 13 residues. CDR3 loop: CASREGNTGELFF. In DNA, the CDR3 is TGTGCCAGTAGGGAGGGAAACACCGGGGAGCTGTTTTTT.

The genes are TRBV4-2 and TRBJ2-3; 7 bases align to TRBD2. The CDR3 totals 17 residues. Germline CDR1 is LGHNA and CDR2 is YNFKEQ. The trim removed 1 base at V and 3 bases at J, leaving 10 bases unmatched. The CDR3 reads CASSQGPVAAGTDTQYF. CDR3 sequence (DNA): TGTGCCAGCAGCCAAGGTCCCGTGGCAGCGGGGACAGATACGCAGTATTTT.

This chain uses TRBV2 with TRBJ1-1; a weak D match, TRBD1 (5 bases). The CDR3 is made up of 16 amino acids. Germline V gene data show CDR1 as SNHLY and CDR2 as FYNNEI. The V end lost 5 bases, the J end lost 0 bases, and 16 bases lay between the germline ends. CDR3 in amino acids: CASSSPRVGMNTEAFF. Written as DNA, the CDR3 is TGTGCCAGCAGTAGCCCCAGGGTCGGAATGAACACTGAAGCTTTCTTT.

This clone was detected a few times. CDR3: CASSPGGGNYGYTF. CDR3 coding DNA: TGTGCCAGCTCACCCGGGGGTGGCAACTATGGCTACACCTTC. This chain connects TRBV18 to TRBJ1-2; D is perhaps TRBD1 (5 bases). Germline-derived CDR1 and CDR2 are KGHSH and LQKENI. Trimming took off 3 bases at V and 2 bases at J, with 10 bases between the two ends. The CDR3 is 14 amino acids.

The chain links TRBV27 to TRBJ1-6, with TRBD1 identical over 8 bases. V was clipped by 5 bases and J by 11 bases; unmatched bases: 5. Germline CDR1 reads MNHEY; CDR2 reads SMNVEV (reference sequence). The CDR3 runs to 13 residues. The CDR3 loop is CASSKIQGAPLHF. CDR3 sequence (DNA): TGTGCCAGCAGTAAGATACAGGGGGCACCCCTCCACTTT.

Written as DNA, the CDR3 is TGTGCCAGCAGCTTTAGACTTACAGATACGCAGTATTTT. Translation gives CASSFRLTDTQYF. The chain couples TRBV7-9 to TRBJ2-3; D unclear. CDR1 and CDR2 from the germline V gene are SEHNR and FQNEAQ (reference sequence). Deletions cut 3 bases from V and 3 bases from J, with 7 bases between. CDR3 length equals 13 residues.

The genes are TRBV18 and TRBJ2-7, with D unresolved. CDR3 length: 13 residues. The germline CDR1 and CDR2 sequences are KGHSH and LQKENI. Trimming pared 3 bases from V and 7 bases from J, leaving 13 bases between. The CDR3 region has the DNA TGTGCCAGCTCACCGGCCTTATCCAGGGAGCAGTACTTC. This gives the protein CASSPALSREQYF.

The chain carries TRBV2 and TRBJ2-7; a possible D gene is TRBD2 (6 bases). The CDR3 runs to 11 residues. Germline lookup yields CDR1 SNHLY and CDR2 FYNNEI. The CDR3 region is CANDRGSEQYF. The DNA of the CDR3 is TGTGCAAACGATCGGGGGAGCGAGCAGTACTTC.

CDR3: CASSQDAGLAGRGSYEQYF. The CDR3 bases are TGCGCCAGCAGCCAAGATGCGGGACTAGCGGGACGTGGCTCCTACGAGCAGTACTTC. This chain uses TRBV4-3 with TRBJ2-7; 13 bases map to TRBD2. The CDR3 is 19 amino acids. Germline loops: CDR1 LGHNA, CDR2 YSLEER. V lost 0 bases and J lost 0; bases outside the gene matches: 8.

The CDR3 bases are TGTGCCAGCAGCGTCCGTATCTACGAGCAGTACTTC. This encodes CASSVRIYEQYF. The rearrangement uses TRBV7-2 and TRBJ2-5, with unresolved D. TRBJ2-7 explains the end of the DNA better; the J call may be wrong. Germline V gene data show CDR1 as SGHTA and CDR2 as FQGNSA. The CDR3 is made up of 12 amino acids.

The gene calls are TRBV7-2 and TRBJ1-2, with 8 nucleotides matching TRBD1. J gave up 3 bases and V 5 bases, and 2 bases lay outside the gene matches. CDR1 is SGHTA, CDR2 FQGNSA, per germline. The CDR3 is made up of 13 amino acids. This chain's CDR3 is CASSPDRDYGYTF. Here the CDR3 DNA reads TGTGCCAGCAGCCCGGACAGGGACTATGGCTACACCTTC.

This chain links TRBV18 with TRBJ2-7; D might be TRBD2 (5 bases). CDR3 size: 13 residues. Between the trimmed V and J ends, which lost 5 bases and 7 bases, there was a span of 15 bases. Germline-derived CDR1 and CDR2 are KGHSH and LQKENI. The CDR3 loop is CASSSLADLEQYF. The CDR3 nucleotides read TGTGCCAGCTCATCCCTAGCTGACTTAGAGCAGTACTTC.

This clone has more than one count but fewer than ten. V usage is TRBV18 and J usage is TRBJ1-1; the match to TRBD1 covers 10 bases. Germline V lookup: CDR1 KGHSH, CDR2 LQKENI. The V gene end was trimmed by 6 bases and the J gene end by 3 bases; junction bases not matched to a gene: 7. The CDR3 length is 15 residues. CDR3: CASSSTGGADTEAFF. The CDR3 DNA is TGTGCCAGCTCCTCGACAGGGGGCGCGGACACTGAAGCTTTCTTT.

This clone was seen a few times. The V and J genes are TRBV5-4 and TRBJ1-1; D uncertain. There are 14 residues in the CDR3. Germline assignment: CDR1 SGHNT and CDR2 YYREEE (reference sequence). V was clipped by 4 bases and J by 1 base, with 11 bases between them. For the CDR3, the DNA is TGTGCCAGCAGCAAGGAGGGAGGGAACACTGAAGCTTTCTTT. It yields the protein CASSKEGGNTEAFF. Combining the CDR3 with reference TRBV5-4 and TRBJ1-1 gives the whole variable domain ETGVTQSPTHLIKTRGQQVTLRCSSQSGHNTVSWYQQALGQGPQFIFQYYREEENGRGNFPPRFSGLQFPNYSSELNVNALELDDSALYLCASSKEGGNTEAFFGQGTRLTVV.